The 32 T cell receptor beta chains below all came from one sample that was sequenced in a study of T-cell reconstitution after alpha-beta-depleted transplantation in children (dated by TCRdb to about 2016). Receptor amplification or capture employed PCR. These reads were obtained on an Illumina HiSeq 2500. Molecular barcoding was employed in the preparation of TCR libraries, with unique molecular identifiers being used to normalize TCRbeta repertoire quantification. The public reads were reanalyzed by TCRdb: fastp trimming at Q25, MiXCR alignment, in-frame beta chains only. Rows with one shared CDR3 protein collapse into an entry with the most common genes and DNA. This sample gives 300,000 to 350,000 distinct CDR3 sequences in total; roughly 15% of them show up just once. The ten top clones hold around 41% of the sample. The sample's treatment or condition label, in plain terms: allogeneic hematopoietic cell transplantation with graft depleted of TCRalphabeta T cells and CD19 B cells.

The specimen comprised PBMCs, mostly from graft donor cells, sampled 360 days after TCRalphabeta/CD19-depleted stem cell transplant. These TCRs come from a male patient between 2 and 10 years old who had a stem cell transplant for acute lymphoblastic leukemia, so the T cells may come from the graft donor.

The chain links TRBV29-1 to TRBJ2-1; 11 nucleotides line up with TRBD2. With 0 bases clipped from V and 6 bases from J, the junction kept 10 bases outside the gene matches. Germline values: CDR1 SQVTM, CDR2 ANQGSEA. The CDR3 sequence is 17 residues long. The CDR3 DNA reads TGCAGCGTTGAAGATCTTCCCGGGACTAGCGGCTTCAATGAGCAGTTCTTC. Amino acid sequence: CSVEDLPGTSGFNEQFF.

The V call is TRBV12-3 or TRBV12-4, the J call TRBJ2-1, with 9 bases lining up with TRBD2. V shed 3 bases and J 5 bases; nucleotides not matched to a gene: 8. CDR3 length: 16 residues. The CDR3 reads CASSFSLAGVDNEQFF. CDR3 bases: TGTGCCAGCAGTTTCTCCTTAGCGGGAGTGGACAATGAGCAGTTCTTC.

This clonotype came up a few times. The chain is built from TRBV7-8 and TRBJ2-3; the match to TRBD1 covers 9 bases. The CDR3 loop spans 18 amino acids. Germline V lookup: CDR1 SGHVS, CDR2 FQNEAQ. J lost 5 bases, V lost 1 base, and 13 bases had no gene match. In DNA, the CDR3 is TGTGCCAGCAGCTTAGTCCTCCGGGACAGGGAAGTGGGAGATACGCAGTATTTT. Protein product: CASSLVLRDREVGDTQYF.

This clonotype appeared a few times. The chain has TRBV6-5 and TRBJ2-7; the match to TRBD2 covers 8 bases. The germline gives CDR1 MNHEY, CDR2 SVGAGI. The V gene end was trimmed by 5 bases and the J gene end by 3 bases; junction bases not matched to a gene: 15. The CDR3 covers 17 residues. CDR3 protein: CASSRGGAAGVHYEQYF. In DNA, the CDR3 is TGTGCCAGCAGTAGGGGTGGGGCAGCGGGAGTTCACTACGAGCAGTACTTC.

This clonotype was detected many times. J is TRBJ2-1 and V is TRBV11-2; D is ambiguous. Germline-derived CDR1 and CDR2 are SGHAT and FQNNGV. Trimming removed 1 base from V and 4 bases from J, with 14 bases in between. The CDR3 extends over 16 amino acids. The CDR3: CASSLATGKAYNEQFF. In DNA form, the CDR3 reads TGTGCCAGCAGCTTAGCTACTGGTAAGGCTTACAATGAGCAGTTCTTC. The variable domain in full, completed from reference TRBV11-2 and TRBJ2-1, reads EAGVAQSPRYKIIEKRQSVAFWCNPISGHATLYWYQQILGQGPKLLIQFQNNGVVDDSQLPKDRFSAERLKGVDSTLKIQPAKLEDSAVYLCASSLATGKAYNEQFFGPGTRLTVL.

This clonotype was found a few times. V is TRBV6-5 and J is TRBJ2-5, with D tentatively TRBD2 (5 bases). There are 15 residues in the CDR3. The V end lost 3 bases, the J end lost 4 bases, and 15 bases lay between the germline ends. Germline CDR1 is MNHEY and CDR2 is SVGAGI. The CDR3 nucleotides are TGTGCCAGCAGTTATTTAGCGCTCCGCGGAGAGACCCAGTACTTC. This sequence encodes CASSYLALRGETQYF.

Turning to this clonotype: Given a much more abundant clone one base away, this may be a read error. The chain combines TRBV10-1 with TRBJ2-3; D is possibly TRBD1 (5 bases). Trimming took off 2 bases at V and 2 bases at J, with 8 bases between the two ends. This CDR3 contains 14 residues. The germline gives CDR1 WNHNN, CDR2 SYGVQD (reference sequence). Written as DNA, the CDR3 is TGCGCCAGCAGTGAGGGACATTTCACAGATACGCAGTATTTT. Its protein product is CASSEGHFTDTQYF.

This clonotype was seen more than once but under ten times. This chain connects TRBV10-1 to TRBJ2-3; 8 positions match TRBD1. After removal of 3 bases from V and 1 base from J, the junction contained 12 bases not matched to a gene. The CDR3 loop spans 18 amino acids. Looked up from germline, CDR1 is WNHNN and CDR2 is SYGVQD (reference sequence). The CDR3 coding sequence is TGCGCCAGCAGTGAAACCCCGTGGGCAGGGGGCGGCACAGATACGCAGTATTTT. This codes for CASSETPWAGGGTDTQYF.

The V call is TRBV10-3, the J call TRBJ1-1; no definite D call. V dropped 0 bases and J dropped 5 bases, with 13 bases sitting between them. CDR3 length: 15 residues. Germline CDR1 ENHRY, CDR2 SYGVKD. The CDR3 loop reads CAISESWIRTTEAFF. CDR3 in DNA: TGTGCCATCAGTGAGTCGTGGATAAGGACGACTGAAGCTTTCTTT.

This sequence joins TRBV27 and TRBJ2-5; no firm D call. The germline V gene encodes CDR1 MNHEY and CDR2 SMNVEV (reference sequence). The CDR3 spans 13 residues. V lost 6 bases and J 2 bases, leaving 10 bases between the germline ends. CDR3: CASRLWAQETQYF. In DNA form, the CDR3 reads TGTGCCAGCAGACTATGGGCGCAAGAGACCCAGTACTTC.

The chain employs TRBV7-2 and TRBJ2-7, with D possibly matching TRBD2 (6 bases). Trimming took off 3 bases at V and 0 bases at J, with 15 bases between the two ends. The CDR3 runs to 16 residues. Germline V CDR1 and CDR2: SGHTA, FQGNSA. The CDR3 nucleotides read TGTGCCAGCAGCTTCCGTGGCGGGAAGAGCTCCTACGAGCAGTACTTC. Translation: CASSFRGGKSSYEQYF.

This clonotype was found a few times. The chain has TRBV28 and TRBJ2-3; maybe TRBD1 (6 bases). Trimming took 0 bases from V and 4 from J, leaving 11 bases between them. CDR3 length equals 15 residues. Germline V CDR1 and CDR2: MDHEN, SYDVKM. This CDR3 reads CASSLWTGEADTQYF. The DNA of the CDR3 is TGTGCCAGCAGTTTATGGACAGGAGAAGCAGATACGCAGTATTTT.

This clonotype was recorded at least ten times. The gene calls are TRBV29-1 and TRBJ2-3; D is undetermined. There are 14 residues in the CDR3. Germline CDR1 reads SQVTM; CDR2 reads ANQGSEA. The V end lost 1 base, the J end lost 3 bases, and 11 bases lay between the germline ends. CDR3 DNA: TGCAGCGTTGAAGTGGACGGTGGGACAGATACGCAGTATTTT. It specifies CSVEVDGGTDTQYF.

The rearrangement joins TRBV7-9 to TRBJ2-7, with TRBD1 matching over 8 bases. The length of the CDR3 is 15 residues. V was pared by 5 bases and J by 2 bases, with 8 bases of the junction left unmatched. Per germline, CDR1 SEHNR and CDR2 FQNEAQ (reference sequence). The CDR3 sequence is CASSVWDRTPYEQYF. The CDR3 DNA reads as TGTGCCAGCAGCGTCTGGGACAGGACTCCCTACGAGCAGTACTTC.

The chain carries TRBV4-2 and TRBJ2-5; D is possibly TRBD1 (5 bases). CDR3 length: 14 amino acids. Germline CDR1 reads LGHNA; CDR2 reads YNFKEQ. V shed 4 bases and J shed 0 bases, with 9 bases lying between them. The CDR3 DNA reads as TGTGCCAGCAGCCCTCAGGGTAACCAAGAGACCCAGTACTTC. This codes for CASSPQGNQETQYF.

The rearrangement uses TRBV7-9 and TRBJ2-5; D might be TRBD1 or TRBD2, each matching 5 bases. CDR1 and CDR2 (germline): SEHNR, FQNEAQ (reference sequence). This CDR3 has 15 residues. V was shortened by 5 bases and J by 2 bases, with 15 bases between the two germline ends. The DNA for the CDR3 is TGTGCCAGCAGCCACGGGGCTGGACCTCAAGAGACCCAGTACTTC. This gives the protein CASSHGAGPQETQYF.

A few counts support this clonotype. This chain connects TRBV14 to TRBJ2-4; 8 bases fit TRBD1. Per the germline V gene, CDR1 is SGHDN and CDR2 is FVKESK. V dropped 0 bases and J dropped 6; count of bases not matched to a gene: 19. CDR3 length: 20 amino acids. CDR3 nucleotides: TGTGCCAGCAGCCAAGATACCTTCGGGCGACAGGGGCGCAGGCCAAACATTCAGTACTTC. It translates to CASSQDTFGRQGRRPNIQYF. Variable domain in full (rest from reference TRBV14 and TRBJ2-4): EAGVTQFPSHSVIEKGQTVTLRCDPISGHDNLYWYRRVMGKEIKFLLHFVKESKQDESGMPNNRFLAERTGGTYSTLKVQPAELEDSGVYFCASSQDTFGRQGRRPNIQYFGAGTRLSVL.

The sample holds a few counts of this clonotype. The chain uses TRBV9 and TRBJ2-2; D unresolved. Trimming stripped 1 base from V and 5 bases from J, with 18 bases between. The CDR3 runs 17 residues. Germline V gene data show CDR1 as SGDLS and CDR2 as YYNGEE. In nucleotides, the CDR3 is TGTGCCAGCAGCGTAACCGCCGTGTCCAGAGATACCGGGGAGCTGTTTTTT. Translation gives CASSVTAVSRDTGELFF.

The gene calls are TRBV7-2 and TRBJ2-3; TRBD1 is a possible D gene (6 bases). The germline V gene encodes CDR1 SGHTA and CDR2 FQGNSA. CDR3 length: 14 residues. The V and J ends lost 9 bases and 2 bases respectively, with 15 bases between them. CDR3 sequence (DNA): TGTGCCAGTCTCATGGGGGCAGTCACAGATACGCAGTATTTT. Translated, it gives CASLMGAVTDTQYF.

A word on this clonotype: Given a much more abundant clone one base away, this may be a read error. The genes are TRBV4-3 and TRBJ2-3; 7 nucleotides line up with TRBD2. Germline V CDR1 and CDR2: LGHNA, YSLEER. This CDR3 has 14 amino acids. The CDR3 spells CATSQDLGLVTQYF. CDR3 nucleotides: TGCGCCACCAGCCAAGATTTAGGACTAGTAACGCAGTATTTT.

The CDR3 DNA is TGCGCCAGCAGCTTGGGGACAGGGGAAGGCTATGGCTACACCTTC. Amino acids: CASSLGTGEGYGYTF. The rearrangement joins TRBV5-1 to TRBJ1-2, with 9 positions matching TRBD1. The CDR3 spans 15 residues. Looked up from germline, CDR1 is SGHRS and CDR2 is YFSETQ. J lost 4 bases, V lost 0 bases, and 4 bases had no gene match.

This clonotype was detected a few times. The chain uses TRBV10-3 and TRBJ2-5; D is perhaps TRBD1 or TRBD2 (6 bases each). The germline V gene has CDR1 ENHRY and CDR2 SYGVKD. This CDR3 is built from 15 residues. The germline V and J ends were trimmed by 5 bases and 1 base, with 14 bases remaining between them. The chain's CDR3 is CAISPGGGLQETQYF. Written as DNA, the CDR3 is TGTGCCATCAGTCCAGGAGGGGGGCTCCAAGAGACCCAGTACTTC.

This clonotype came up a few times. This chain uses TRBV20-1 with TRBJ2-5; D is possibly TRBD2 (5 bases). The V end lost 6 bases, the J end lost 1 base, and 21 bases lay between the germline ends. The CDR3 has 16 amino acids. Germline CDR1 DFQATT, CDR2 SNEGSKA (reference sequence). The CDR3 DNA sequence: TGCAGTGCGAGGTCGTACGGGGTGGATGCCCAAGAGACCCAGTACTTC. Translation gives CSARSYGVDAQETQYF.

V gene TRBV9 combines with J gene TRBJ2-3; D gene ambiguous. Trimming cost V 3 bases and J 0 bases, with 11 bases left between them. Germline lookup yields CDR1 SGDLS and CDR2 YYNGEE. CDR3 length equals 15 residues. In DNA, the CDR3 is TGTGCCAGCAGCGAGCATTTCCTTAGCACAGATACGCAGTATTTT. Protein product: CASSEHFLSTDTQYF.

This clonotype has only a few counts. The chain is built from TRBV10-3 and TRBJ1-5; D is uncertain. The CDR3 totals 15 residues. CDR1 and CDR2 from the germline V gene are ENHRY and SYGVKD. Trimming took off 2 bases at V and 0 bases at J, with 8 bases between the two ends. CDR3 amino acids: CAISEVGSSNQPQHF. The CDR3 region has the DNA TGTGCCATCAGTGAGGTGGGATCTAGCAATCAGCCCCAGCATTTT.

This clonotype was counted a few times. DNA of the CDR3: TGTGCCAGCAGTCGACTAGCGGGAGCGCACCCAAGCTCCTACGAGCAGTACTTC. It yields the protein CASSRLAGAHPSSYEQYF. The V call is TRBV28, the J call TRBJ2-7; the match to TRBD2 covers 12 bases. J lost 0 bases, V lost 5 bases, and 11 bases had no gene match. The CDR3 consists of 18 residues. Germline CDR1 reads MDHEN; CDR2 reads SYDVKM.

This clonotype was recorded a few times. The chain has TRBV5-1 and TRBJ2-1, with TRBD1 matching over 8 bases. The V gene's germline CDR1 is SGHRS and CDR2 YFSETQ. This CDR3 comprises 15 residues. Trimming removed 0 bases from V and 6 bases from J; junction bases left unmatched: 5. CDR3 residues: CASSLEGQAFNEQFF. In DNA, the CDR3 is TGCGCCAGCAGCTTGGAGGGACAGGCTTTCAATGAGCAGTTCTTC.

The chain links TRBV5-1 to TRBJ1-1; a possible D gene is TRBD1 (5 bases). This CDR3 comprises 15 residues. CDR1 SGHRS and CDR2 YFSETQ come from the germline V gene. V lost 3 bases to trimming and J lost 1 base, with 13 bases between them. CDR3 residues: CASSSAGISNTEAFF. CDR3 DNA sequence: TGCGCCAGCAGCTCAGCAGGGATTTCGAACACTGAAGCTTTCTTT.

Many counts were recorded for this clonotype. The CDR3 protein is CASSLEAGPYEQYF. The CDR3 DNA sequence: TGTGCCAGCAGCTTAGAAGCAGGGCCCTACGAGCAGTACTTC. The chain employs TRBV7-8 and TRBJ2-7; D might be TRBD1 (5 bases). With 1 base removed from V and 2 bases from J, the gap between germline ends came to 9 bases. Germline V gene lookup returns CDR1 SGHVS and CDR2 FQNEAQ. The CDR3 is 14 residues long.

The table lists this clonotype with a few counts. The chain recombines TRBV7-9 with TRBJ2-3; tentative D call: TRBD2 (6 bases). The germline CDR1 and CDR2 sequences are SEHNR and FQNEAQ (reference sequence). Trimming pared 5 bases from V and 9 bases from J, leaving 15 bases between. This CDR3 contains 13 residues. CDR3 sequence (DNA): TGTGCCAGCAGCCTCTCCCCTCGGGGGACGCAGTATTTT. This translates into CASSLSPRGTQYF. Supplemented by reference TRBV7-9 and TRBJ2-3, the full variable domain reads DTGVSQNPRHKITKRGQNVTFRCDPISEHNRLYWYRQTLGQGPEFLTYFQNEAQLEKSRLLSDRFSAERPKGSFSTLEIQRTEQGDSAMYLCASSLSPRGTQYFGPGTRLTVL.

The chain is built from TRBV12-3 or TRBV12-4 and TRBJ2-3; 12 bases match TRBD2. The CDR3 totals 15 residues. J was trimmed by 5 bases and V by 6 bases; bases with no gene match: 6. The CDR3 DNA sequence: TGTGCCAGCAGGCGACTAGCGGGAGTGGAAGATACGCAGTATTTT. Translation gives CASRRLAGVEDTQYF.

This clonotype was detected only a few times. The CDR3 protein is CASSLVGQGRTGELFF. The CDR3 DNA is TGTGCCAGCAGTTTAGTGGGACAGGGTAGGACCGGGGAGCTGTTTTTT. The V and J genes are TRBV12-3 or TRBV12-4 and TRBJ2-2; 9 nucleotides line up with TRBD1. The V segment lost 1 base and the J segment 5 bases; nucleotides outside the gene matches: 5. The CDR3 totals 16 residues.